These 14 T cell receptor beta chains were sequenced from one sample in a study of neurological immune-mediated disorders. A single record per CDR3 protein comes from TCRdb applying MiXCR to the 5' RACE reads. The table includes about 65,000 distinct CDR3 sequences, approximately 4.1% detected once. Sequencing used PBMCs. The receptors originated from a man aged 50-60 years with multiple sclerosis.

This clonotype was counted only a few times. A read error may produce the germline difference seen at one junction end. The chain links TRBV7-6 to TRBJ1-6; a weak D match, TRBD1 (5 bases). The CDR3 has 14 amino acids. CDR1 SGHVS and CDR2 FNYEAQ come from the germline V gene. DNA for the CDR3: TGTGCCAGCAGCTCCGGCAGGGTTCGTTCACCCCTCAACTTT. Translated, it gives CASSSGRVRSPLNF.

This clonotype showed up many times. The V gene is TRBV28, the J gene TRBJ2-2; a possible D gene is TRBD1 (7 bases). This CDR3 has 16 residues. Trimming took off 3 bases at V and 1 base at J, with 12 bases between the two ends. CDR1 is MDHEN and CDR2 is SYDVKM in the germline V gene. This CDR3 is CASSFGRTGNTGELFF. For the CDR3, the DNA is TGTGCCAGCAGTTTTGGGAGGACAGGGAACACCGGGGAGCTGTTTTTT.

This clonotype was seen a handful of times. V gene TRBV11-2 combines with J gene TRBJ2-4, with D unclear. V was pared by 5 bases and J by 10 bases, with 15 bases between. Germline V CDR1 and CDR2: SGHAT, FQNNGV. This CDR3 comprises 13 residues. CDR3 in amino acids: CASSPLTVGIQYF. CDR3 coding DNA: TGTGCCAGCAGCCCCCTGACGGTCGGAATTCAGTACTTC.

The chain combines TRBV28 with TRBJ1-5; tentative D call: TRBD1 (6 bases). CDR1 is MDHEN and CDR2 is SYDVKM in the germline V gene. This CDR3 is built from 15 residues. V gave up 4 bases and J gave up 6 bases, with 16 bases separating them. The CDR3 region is CASSWGAGFGQPQHF. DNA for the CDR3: TGTGCCAGCAGTTGGGGGGCGGGTTTTGGTCAGCCCCAGCATTTT.

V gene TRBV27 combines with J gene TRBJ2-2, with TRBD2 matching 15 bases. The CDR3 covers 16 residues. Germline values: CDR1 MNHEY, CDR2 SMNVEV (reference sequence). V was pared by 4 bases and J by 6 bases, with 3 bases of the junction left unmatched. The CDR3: CASSSGLAGGSGELFF. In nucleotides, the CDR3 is TGTGCCAGCAGTTCCGGACTAGCGGGGGGGTCCGGGGAGCTGTTTTTT.

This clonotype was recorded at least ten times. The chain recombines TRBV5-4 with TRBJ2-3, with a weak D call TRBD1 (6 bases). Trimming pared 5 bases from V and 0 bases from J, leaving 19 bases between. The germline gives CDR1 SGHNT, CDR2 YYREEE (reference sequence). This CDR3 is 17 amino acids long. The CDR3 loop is CASSRAGGRGSTDTQYF. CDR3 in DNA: TGTGCCAGCAGTCGGGCGGGTGGCAGGGGTAGCACAGATACGCAGTATTTT. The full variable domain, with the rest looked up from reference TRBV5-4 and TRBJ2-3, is ETGVTQSPTHLIKTRGQQVTLRCSSQSGHNTVSWYQQALGQGPQFIFQYYREEENGRGNFPPRFSGLQFPNYSSELNVNALELDDSALYLCASSRAGGRGSTDTQYFGPGTRLTVL.

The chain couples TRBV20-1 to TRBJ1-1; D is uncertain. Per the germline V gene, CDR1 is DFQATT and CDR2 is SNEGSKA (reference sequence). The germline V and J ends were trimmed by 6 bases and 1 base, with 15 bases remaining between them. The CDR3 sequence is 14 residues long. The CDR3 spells CSAATSRGNTEAFF. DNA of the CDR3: TGCAGTGCCGCAACGTCTCGGGGGAACACTGAAGCTTTCTTT.

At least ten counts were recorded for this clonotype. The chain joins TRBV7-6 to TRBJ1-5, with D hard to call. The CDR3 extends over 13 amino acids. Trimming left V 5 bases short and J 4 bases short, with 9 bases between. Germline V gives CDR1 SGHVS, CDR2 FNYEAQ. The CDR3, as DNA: TGTGCCAGCAGCATCGGTCGAAATCAGCCCCAGCATTTT. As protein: CASSIGRNQPQHF.

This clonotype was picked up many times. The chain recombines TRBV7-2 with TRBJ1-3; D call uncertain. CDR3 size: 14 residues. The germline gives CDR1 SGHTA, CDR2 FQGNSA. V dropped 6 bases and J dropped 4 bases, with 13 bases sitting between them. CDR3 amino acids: CASRINSVGNTIYF. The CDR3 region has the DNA TGTGCCAGCAGAATCAATTCGGTGGGAAACACCATATATTTT.

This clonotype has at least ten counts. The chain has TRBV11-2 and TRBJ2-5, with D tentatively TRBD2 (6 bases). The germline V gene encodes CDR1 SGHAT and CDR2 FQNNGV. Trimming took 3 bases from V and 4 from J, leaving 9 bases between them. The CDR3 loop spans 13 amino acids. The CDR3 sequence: CASSFGGVETQYF. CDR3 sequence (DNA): TGTGCCAGCAGCTTCGGAGGGGTAGAGACCCAGTACTTC.

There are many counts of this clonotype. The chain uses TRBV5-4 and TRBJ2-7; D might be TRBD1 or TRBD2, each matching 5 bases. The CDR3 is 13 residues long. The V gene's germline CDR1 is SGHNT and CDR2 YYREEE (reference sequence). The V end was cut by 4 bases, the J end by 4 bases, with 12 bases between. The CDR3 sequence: CASSTGTRYEQYF. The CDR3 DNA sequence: TGTGCCAGCAGCACCGGGACCCGGTACGAGCAGTACTTC.

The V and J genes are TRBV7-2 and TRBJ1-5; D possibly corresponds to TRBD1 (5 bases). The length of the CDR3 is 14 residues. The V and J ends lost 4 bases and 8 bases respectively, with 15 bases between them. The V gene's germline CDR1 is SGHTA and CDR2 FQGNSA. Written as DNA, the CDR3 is TGTGCCAGCAGCTCAGGAAAGAGGGGAAAGCCCCAGCATTTT. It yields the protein CASSSGKRGKPQHF.

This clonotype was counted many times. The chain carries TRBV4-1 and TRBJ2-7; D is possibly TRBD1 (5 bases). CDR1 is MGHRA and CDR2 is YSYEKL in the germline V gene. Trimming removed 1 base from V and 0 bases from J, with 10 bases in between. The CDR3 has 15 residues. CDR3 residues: CASSQVVGASYEQYV. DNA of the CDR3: TGCGCCAGCAGCCAAGTGGTAGGGGCCTCCTACGAGCAGTACGTC.

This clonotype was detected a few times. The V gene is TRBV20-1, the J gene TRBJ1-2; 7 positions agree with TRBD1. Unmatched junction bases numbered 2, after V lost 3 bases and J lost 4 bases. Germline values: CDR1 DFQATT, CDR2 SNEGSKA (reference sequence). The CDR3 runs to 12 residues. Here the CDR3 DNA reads TGCAGTGCTAGTGGACAGGTCTATGGCTACACCTTC. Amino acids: CSASGQVYGYTF.